Included here is one T cell receptor (beta chain) sequence, with context. As yet, its antigen is unknown. There are 14 residues in the CDR3. Trimming cost V 2 bases and J 2 bases, with 9 bases left between them. CDR1 and CDR2 from the germline V gene are KGHSH and LQKENI. Using its own MiXCR run on the 5' RACE reads, TCRdb lists one record per CDR3 protein. The profile shows some 330,000 distinct CDR3 sequences, 7.5% to 9% of them singletons. The record originates from a study of CD8 T cells in ankylosing spondylitis. Findings of the study overall: It appeared that ankylosing spondylitis blood was characterized by a TCR beta motif of seven or eight highly homologous variants.

The genes are TRBV18 and TRBJ1-1; D not resolved. The TCR sequence derives from a male donor with ankylosing spondylitis. The sequenced sample was blood, either unsorted or a sorted T cell fraction (not recorded which). The CDR3 spells CASSPARANTEAFF. In DNA form, the CDR3 reads TGTGCCAGCTCACCAGCGAGGGCCAACACTGAAGCTTTCTTT.